This TCR beta chain comes out of a study of CD8+CD57+ T cells in acquired aplastic anemia. Across the study: The DNA of sorted CD4+ and CD8+ cells averaged around 3 ug. Notes on the study in general: Patients versus controls showed no significant CD8+ Simpson's diversity difference. Sharing between patients and controls was observed for some 27 CD8+ CDR3 sequences.

Profiles of TCR beta VDJ and CDR3 were generated from a genomic DNA template. TCRdb ran MiXCR on the reads and lists one entry per CDR3 protein. The profile shows 150,000 to 200,000 distinct CDR3 sequences, around 66% of them singletons. Trimming took off 0 bases at V and 6 bases at J, with 16 bases between the two ends. From germline, CDR1 is SGHRS and CDR2 YFSETQ. The length of the CDR3 is 16 residues. Regarding this clonotype: No antigen is known for it.

This sequence joins TRBV5-1 and TRBJ2-1, with D perhaps assigned TRBD1 or TRBD2 (5 bases each). The sequenced sample was sorted CD4+, CD8+, or CD8+CD57+ T cells (not recorded which) from PBMCs. The receptor comes from a human donor with severe aplastic anemia or a healthy control (not recorded which). The CDR3 spells CASSLGGTSEGNEQFF. The CDR3 DNA sequence: TGCGCCAGCAGCTTGGGGGGCACCTCCGAGGGCAATGAGCAGTTCTTC.